One and the same sample provided the 30 T cell receptor beta chains below, sequenced in a study of blood T cells in healthy people across ages. For the second PCR, which ran for 7 to 11 cycles, a sample-barcoded 5' primer and a J-beta primer mix were used. MiXCR was run by TCRdb on the 5' RACE reads, yielding one entry per CDR3 protein. The sample comprises around 1,500,000 distinct CDR3 sequences, about 30% of which are singletons, and over 7% rests with the top ten. The sample comprised blood. The source is a woman in her 30s in good health.

This clonotype was seen a few times. The V and J genes are TRBV6-1 and TRBJ2-2, with D uncertain. V shed 4 bases and J shed 7 bases, with 13 bases lying between them. CDR3 size: 14 residues. Germline values: CDR1 MNHNS, CDR2 SASEGT. In DNA form, the CDR3 reads TGTGCCAGCAGTGGTAGTTTTGGTCGCGGGGAGCTGTTTTTT. Translated: CASSGSFGRGELFF.

The V call is TRBV18, the J call TRBJ2-5; D unclear. Trimming left V 0 bases short and J 7 bases short, with 9 bases between. CDR3 length: 13 amino acids. Looked up from germline, CDR1 is KGHSH and CDR2 is LQKENI. The CDR3 reads CASSPPTVGTQYF. CDR3 sequence (DNA): TGTGCCAGCTCACCACCGACTGTGGGGACCCAGTACTTC.

This clonotype was seen ten or more times. This sequence joins TRBV24-1 and TRBJ2-1; TRBD1 matches 7 bases. CDR1 and CDR2 (germline): KGHDR, SFDVKD. J was trimmed by 4 bases and V by 9 bases; bases with no gene match: 8. This CDR3 contains 14 residues. In DNA, the CDR3 is TGTGCCACCGCCCGGGACAGCGGATACAATGAGCAGTTCTTC. Its protein product is CATARDSGYNEQFF.

This clonotype has just a few counts. The CDR3 sequence is CASSASGRALNEQFF. Here the CDR3 DNA reads TGTGCCAGCAGCGCTAGCGGGAGGGCCCTCAATGAGCAGTTCTTC. The J gene is TRBJ2-1, the V gene TRBV9, with 12 bases matching TRBD2. Germline CDR1 SGDLS, CDR2 YYNGEE. Unmatched junction bases numbered 4, after V lost 3 bases and J lost 6 bases. CDR3 length: 15 residues.

The chain has TRBV20-1 and TRBJ2-1, with 7 nucleotides matching TRBD2. Losses at the gene ends were 6 bases for V and 3 bases for J; bases not matched to a gene: 8. The germline gives CDR1 DFQATT, CDR2 SNEGSKA (reference sequence). This CDR3 spans 14 amino acids. The CDR3 loop reads CSAAGTTNYNEQFF. Written as DNA, the CDR3 is TGCAGTGCAGCCGGGACTACCAACTACAATGAGCAGTTCTTC.

This clonotype has ten or more counts. This rearrangement joins TRBV6-6 to TRBJ2-7, with 8 bases matching TRBD2. The junction had 9 bases not matched to a gene; V was cut back by 2 bases and J by 3 bases. The CDR3 covers 16 residues. The V gene's germline CDR1 is MNHNY and CDR2 SVGAGI (reference sequence). The CDR3 coding sequence is TGTGCCAGCAGTTACACTAGTAGCGGGGTCGGCTACGAGCAGTACTTC. It translates to CASSYTSSGVGYEQYF.

This clonotype was picked up many times. The chain links TRBV24-1 to TRBJ1-2, with unresolved D. Germline assignment: CDR1 KGHDR and CDR2 SFDVKD. With 7 bases removed from V and 4 bases from J, the gap between germline ends came to 3 bases. This CDR3 comprises 10 residues. The CDR3 nucleotides are TGTGCCACCAGGAGCTATGGCTACACCTTC. This encodes CATRSYGYTF.

This chain connects TRBV9 to TRBJ2-5; possible D gene TRBD1, 6 bases. The CDR3 extends over 15 amino acids. V lost 5 bases and J 3 bases, leaving 17 bases between the germline ends. CDR1 and CDR2 (germline): SGDLS, YYNGEE. The CDR3 DNA reads as TGTGCCAGCAGTGGGGGCGTGGGAACAGAAGAGACCCAGTACTTC. Translated, it gives CASSGGVGTEETQYF.

A few counts support this clonotype. The V call is TRBV28, the J call TRBJ1-4, with a weak D call TRBD1 (5 bases). The CDR3 totals 15 residues. Germline V gives CDR1 MDHEN, CDR2 SYDVKM. V lost 5 bases to trimming and J lost 5 bases, with 15 bases between them. The CDR3 protein is CASSPRDGENEKLFF. CDR3 sequence (DNA): TGTGCCAGCAGTCCCCGGGACGGAGAAAATGAAAAACTGTTTTTT.

In its sample, this clonotype was seen a few times. The rearrangement joins TRBV21-1 to TRBJ2-4. TRBV21-1 corresponds to a pseudogene. This CDR3 is built from 18 residues. The DNA of the CDR3 is TGTGCCAGCAGCAAAGCGACAGTACATACAAAAGCCAAAAACATTCAGTACTTC. Protein: CASSKATVHTKAKNIQYF.

The sample holds many counts of this clonotype. This chain uses TRBV29-1 with TRBJ2-4; D gene uncertain. CDR1 and CDR2 from the germline V gene are SQVTM and ANQGSEA. The CDR3 sequence is 10 residues long. Trimming shortened V by 4 bases and J by 12 bases, and 10 bases separated the two germline ends. The CDR3 DNA follows: TGCAGCGTTGGGGCAACGCCTCAGTACTTC. Its protein product is CSVGATPQYF.

This clonotype was seen a handful of times. The chain is built from TRBV6-5 and TRBJ1-6; a possible D gene is TRBD1 (5 bases). Germline lookup yields CDR1 MNHEY and CDR2 SVGAGI. Between the trimmed V and J ends, which lost 6 bases and 7 bases, there was a span of 10 bases. The CDR3 covers 13 residues. The CDR3 region has the DNA TGTGCCAGCAGCCGGGACCTGAATTCACCCCTCCACTTT. Protein sequence: CASSRDLNSPLHF.

The chain has TRBV6-6 and TRBJ1-2, with 7 bases matching TRBD1. The CDR3 consists of 14 residues. V lost 2 bases and J lost 7; bases outside the gene matches: 7. The germline V gene has CDR1 MNHNY and CDR2 SVGAGI (reference sequence). The DNA for the CDR3 is TGTGCCAGCAGTTACCGACAGGGACGGAGTGGCTACACCTTC. Amino acid sequence: CASSYRQGRSGYTF.

The chain carries TRBV7-9 and TRBJ1-1, with no clear D. The V and J ends lost 0 bases and 5 bases respectively, with 10 bases between them. The germline CDR1 and CDR2 sequences are SEHNR and FQNEAQ (reference sequence). There are 14 residues in the CDR3. CDR3 loop: CASSLAGLPTEAFF. In DNA form, the CDR3 reads TGTGCCAGCAGCTTAGCAGGTTTGCCGACTGAAGCTTTCTTT. The full variable domain, in which reference TRBV7-9 and TRBJ1-1 provide the parts outside the CDR3, is DTGVSQNPRHKITKRGQNVTFRCDPISEHNRLYWYRQTLGQGPEFLTYFQNEAQLEKSRLLSDRFSAERPKGSFSTLEIQRTEQGDSAMYLCASSLAGLPTEAFFGQGTRLTVV.

The chain is built from TRBV29-1 and TRBJ2-1; D gene unclear. The tail of the sequence fits TRBJ2-7 better, so the J call may be wrong. Germline CDR1 SQVTM, CDR2 ANQGSEA. The CDR3 extends over 12 amino acids. CDR3 DNA sequence: TGCAGCGTTGAGGGCAGCTACAATGAGCAGTACTTC. Translating it yields CSVEGSYNEQYF.

The chain is built from TRBV29-1 and TRBJ1-2, with D tentatively TRBD1 (5 bases). Germline CDR1 and CDR2: SQVTM and ANQGSEA. Trimming removed 7 bases at V and 7 bases at J, with 16 bases between. The CDR3 has 12 amino acids. This CDR3 is CSANWGNGGYTF. The CDR3 DNA follows: TGCAGCGCCAATTGGGGGAATGGTGGCTACACCTTC.

This clonotype occurred once. A much larger clonotype is one base distant, so this may be a read error. J is TRBJ2-1 and V is TRBV20-1, with 10 bases identical to TRBD2. The CDR3 has 14 amino acids. In germline, CDR1 is DFQATT, CDR2 SNEGSKA (reference sequence). CDR3 in amino acids: CSAMGLASYNEHFF. In nucleotides, the CDR3 is TGCAGTGCTATGGGACTAGCGTCCTACAATGAGCACTTCTTC.

As concerns this clonotype: The junction and the germline gene differ at one end; a read error may be behind it. The V call is TRBV5-1, the J call TRBJ2-1; D tentatively reads TRBD1 or TRBD2 (5 bases each). Germline assignment: CDR1 SGHRS and CDR2 YFSETQ. The length of the CDR3 is 14 residues. The CDR3 loop reads CASSYPGTGKEQSF. As DNA, the CDR3 is TGCGCCAGCAGCTACCCGGGGACCGGGAAAGAGCAGTCCTTC. Together with reference TRBV5-1 and TRBJ2-1, the CDR3 gives the full variable domain: KAGVTQTPRYLIKTRGQQVTLSCSPISGHRSVSWYQQTPGQGLQFLFEYFSETQRNKGNFPGRFSGRQFSNSRSEMNVSTLELGDSALYLCASSYPGTGKEQSFGPGTRLTVL.

This sequence joins TRBV7-8 and TRBJ2-1; no reliable D call. This CDR3 contains 16 residues. Germline CDR1 is SGHVS and CDR2 is FQNEAQ. V shed 4 bases and J shed 0 bases, with 13 bases lying between them. The CDR3 sequence is CASSSGPWRSYNEQFF. The CDR3 DNA is TGTGCCAGCAGCTCCGGTCCCTGGCGCTCCTACAATGAGCAGTTCTTC.

The chain uses TRBV5-1 and TRBJ1-1, with D uncertain. The V and J ends lost 3 bases and 1 base respectively, with 10 bases between them. This CDR3 contains 14 residues. Germline V gene data show CDR1 as SGHRS and CDR2 as YFSETQ. CDR3 bases: TGCGCCAGCAGCTCTTCCTTCGGGAACACTGAAGCTTTCTTT. Translated, it gives CASSSSFGNTEAFF.

CDR3 sequence (DNA): TGTGCCAGCAGCCTCGAATCCCTTAGAGCCCGCAATGAGCAGTTCTTC. It specifies CASSLESLRARNEQFF. This sequence joins TRBV14 and TRBJ2-1; no reliable D call. Germline values: CDR1 SGHDN, CDR2 FVKESK. The CDR3 covers 16 residues. V was clipped by 4 bases and J by 6 bases, with 19 bases between them.

This clonotype was counted only a few times. This chain joins TRBV9 and TRBJ1-1; D unclear. Per the germline V gene, CDR1 is SGDLS and CDR2 is YYNGEE. Trimming took 0 bases from V and 0 from J, leaving 6 bases between them. The CDR3 loop spans 14 amino acids. The CDR3 DNA reads TGTGCCAGCAGCGTAGTCACCATGAACACTGAAGCTTTCTTT. Protein product: CASSVVTMNTEAFF.

This clonotype was seen only a few times. The chain is built from TRBV5-1 and TRBJ2-7, with 14 nucleotides matching TRBD2. CDR3 length: 15 amino acids. V dropped 4 bases and J dropped 5; count of bases not matched to a gene: 5. The germline V gene encodes CDR1 SGHRS and CDR2 YFSETQ. CDR3: CASSTGLAGVNEQYF. CDR3 sequence (DNA): TGCGCCAGCAGCACGGGACTAGCGGGAGTGAACGAGCAGTACTTC.

This clonotype was found a few times. At one boundary the junction diverges from the germline segment, which might be a read error. The chain joins TRBV6-6 to TRBJ1-1, with TRBD1 identical over 7 bases. CDR3 length equals 12 residues. CDR1 is MNHNY, CDR2 SVGAGI, per germline (reference sequence). The CDR3 nucleotides are TGTGCCAGCGGGACAGCGAACACTGGAGCTTTCTTT. Translating gives CASGTANTGAFF.

This clonotype occurred a few times. As DNA, the CDR3 is TGTGCCAGCAGCGTAGAGTGGGTAGATACGCAGTATTTT. Amino acid sequence: CASSVEWVDTQYF. V gene TRBV9 combines with J gene TRBJ2-3; D gene unclear. Germline V lookup: CDR1 SGDLS, CDR2 YYNGEE. The CDR3 is made up of 13 amino acids. V lost 0 bases and J 5 bases, leaving 7 bases between the germline ends.

This clonotype was detected many times. The DNA of the CDR3 is TGTGCCAGCAGCTTGCATAGCGGGAACAACAATGAGCAGTTCTTC. This sequence encodes CASSLHSGNNNEQFF. This rearrangement joins TRBV7-2 to TRBJ2-1, with 8 bases aligning to TRBD2. This CDR3 spans 15 amino acids. Germline V lookup: CDR1 SGHTA, CDR2 FQGNSA. Losses at the gene ends were 3 bases for V and 5 bases for J; bases not matched to a gene: 6.

The sample holds many counts of this clonotype. The chain is built from TRBV4-3 and TRBJ2-1; D not resolved. Between the trimmed V and J ends, which lost 2 bases and 4 bases, there was a span of 12 bases. The CDR3 length is 15 residues. Germline V gene sequence: CDR1 LGHNA, CDR2 YSLEER. The CDR3 loop is CASSQLETRYNEQFF. Written as DNA, the CDR3 is TGCGCCAGCAGCCAACTCGAAACACGATACAATGAGCAGTTCTTC.

This sequence joins TRBV6-6 and TRBJ2-1; TRBD1 or TRBD2 may be the D gene (5 bases each). The V end was cut by 0 bases, the J end by 6 bases, with 12 bases between. CDR3 length equals 15 residues. Germline V lookup: CDR1 MNHNY, CDR2 SVGAGI (reference sequence). The CDR3 sequence is CASSYSGGKGNEQFF. CDR3 sequence (DNA): TGTGCCAGCAGTTACTCTGGGGGAAAGGGCAATGAGCAGTTCTTC.

This clonotype came up a few times. The chain couples TRBV10-3 to TRBJ2-4; 8 bases are a match to TRBD1. The V and J ends lost 7 bases and 8 bases, in that order; junction bases with no gene match: 4. The germline V gene has CDR1 ENHRY and CDR2 SYGVKD. This CDR3 contains 12 residues. CDR3 sequence reads: CAIKDRDDIQYF. The CDR3, as DNA: TGTGCCATCAAGGACAGGGATGACATTCAGTACTTC.

This clonotype was observed a handful of times. The chain has TRBV7-2 and TRBJ2-5; TRBD2 matches 11 bases. The CDR3 consists of 17 residues. CDR1 is SGHTA and CDR2 is FQGNSA in the germline V gene. The V and J ends lost 1 base and 5 bases, in that order; junction bases with no gene match: 9. The CDR3 coding sequence is TGTGCCAGCAGCTTAGGGCCTAGCGGGAGGCCGAGGGAGACCCAGTACTTC. It encodes CASSLGPSGRPRETQYF. Full variable domain (rest looked up from reference TRBV7-2 and TRBJ2-5): GAGVSQSPSNKVTEKGKDVELRCDPISGHTALYWYRQSLGQGLEFLIYFQGNSAPDKSGLPSDRFSAERTGGSVSTLTIQRTQQEDSAVYLCASSLGPSGRPRETQYFGPGTRLLVL.